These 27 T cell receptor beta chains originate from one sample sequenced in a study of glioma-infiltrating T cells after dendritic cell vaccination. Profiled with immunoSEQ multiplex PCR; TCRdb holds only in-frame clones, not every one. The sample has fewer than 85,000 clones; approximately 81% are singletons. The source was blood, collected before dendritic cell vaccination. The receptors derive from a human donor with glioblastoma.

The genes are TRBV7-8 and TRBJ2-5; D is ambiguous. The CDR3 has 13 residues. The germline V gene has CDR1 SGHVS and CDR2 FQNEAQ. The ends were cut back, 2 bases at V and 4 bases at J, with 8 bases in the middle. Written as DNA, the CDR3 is TGTGCCAGCAGCTTACTTCGAGGAGAGACCCAGTACTTC. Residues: CASSLLRGETQYF.

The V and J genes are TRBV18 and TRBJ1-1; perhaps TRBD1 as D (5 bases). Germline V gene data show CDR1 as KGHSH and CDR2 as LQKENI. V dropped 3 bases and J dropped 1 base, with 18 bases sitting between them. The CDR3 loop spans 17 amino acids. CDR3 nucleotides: TGTGCCAGCTCACCCCGAAGTTGGGGCGGGGAGAACACTGAAGCTTTCTTT. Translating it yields CASSPRSWGGENTEAFF.

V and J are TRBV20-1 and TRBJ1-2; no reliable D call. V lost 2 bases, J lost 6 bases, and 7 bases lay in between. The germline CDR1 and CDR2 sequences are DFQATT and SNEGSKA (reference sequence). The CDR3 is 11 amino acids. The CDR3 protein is CSARNRHGYTF. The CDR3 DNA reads TGCAGTGCTAGAAACAGACATGGCTACACCTTC.

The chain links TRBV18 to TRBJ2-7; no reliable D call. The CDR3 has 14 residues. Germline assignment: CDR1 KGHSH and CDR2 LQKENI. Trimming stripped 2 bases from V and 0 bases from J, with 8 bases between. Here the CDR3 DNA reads TGTGCCAGCTCACCAATAAGGAGCTCCTACGAGCAGTACTTC. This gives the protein CASSPIRSSYEQYF.

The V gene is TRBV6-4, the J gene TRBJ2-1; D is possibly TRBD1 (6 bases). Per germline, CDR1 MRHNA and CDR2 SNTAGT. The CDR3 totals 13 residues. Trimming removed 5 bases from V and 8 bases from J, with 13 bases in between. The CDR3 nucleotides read TGTGCCAGCAGTCAAGAGGACAGTCATGAGCAGTTCTTC. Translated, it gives CASSQEDSHEQFF.

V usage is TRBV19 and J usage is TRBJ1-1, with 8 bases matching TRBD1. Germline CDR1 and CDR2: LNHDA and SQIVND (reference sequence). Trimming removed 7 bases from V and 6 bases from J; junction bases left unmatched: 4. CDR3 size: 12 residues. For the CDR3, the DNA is TGTGCCAGTACCCTGACAGGGGCTGAAGCTTTCTTT. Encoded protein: CASTLTGAEAFF.

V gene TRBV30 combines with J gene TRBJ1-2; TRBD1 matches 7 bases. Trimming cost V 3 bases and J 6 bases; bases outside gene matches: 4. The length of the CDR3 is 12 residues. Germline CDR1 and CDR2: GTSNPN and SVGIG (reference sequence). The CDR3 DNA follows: TGTGCCTGGAGAAGAGGGGGCGATGGCTACACCTTC. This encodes CAWRRGGDGYTF.

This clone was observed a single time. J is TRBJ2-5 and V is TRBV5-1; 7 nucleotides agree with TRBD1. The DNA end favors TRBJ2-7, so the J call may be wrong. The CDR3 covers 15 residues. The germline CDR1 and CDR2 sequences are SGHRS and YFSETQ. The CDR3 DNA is TGCGCCAGCAGCTTGAACACAGGGGTATCCTACGAGCAGTACTTC. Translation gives CASSLNTGVSYEQYF.

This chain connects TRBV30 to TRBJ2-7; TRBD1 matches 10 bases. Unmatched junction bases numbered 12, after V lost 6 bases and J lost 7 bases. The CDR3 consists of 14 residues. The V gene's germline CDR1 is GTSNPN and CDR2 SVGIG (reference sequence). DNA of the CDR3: TGTGCCTGTGTCGTCCGGGACAGGGGTGATGAGCAGTACTTC. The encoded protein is CACVVRDRGDEQYF. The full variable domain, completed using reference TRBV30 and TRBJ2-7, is SQTIHQWPATLVQPVGSPLSLECTVEGTSNPNLYWYRQAAGRGLQLLFYSVGIGQISSEVPQNLSASRPQDRQFILSSKKLLLSDSGFYLCACVVRDRGDEQYFGPGTRLTVT.

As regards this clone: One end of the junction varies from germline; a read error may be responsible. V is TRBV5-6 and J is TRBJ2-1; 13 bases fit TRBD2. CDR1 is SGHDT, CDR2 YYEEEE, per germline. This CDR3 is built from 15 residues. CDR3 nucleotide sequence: TGTGCCAGCAGCTTAGGTGGGACTAGCGGGGTGCATCGGCTCTTC. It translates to CASSLGGTSGVHRLF.

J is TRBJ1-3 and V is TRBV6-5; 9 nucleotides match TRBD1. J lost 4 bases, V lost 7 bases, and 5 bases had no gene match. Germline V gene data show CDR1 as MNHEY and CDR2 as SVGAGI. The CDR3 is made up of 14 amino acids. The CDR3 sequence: CASIATGGGNTIYF. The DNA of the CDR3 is TGTGCCAGCATTGCGACAGGGGGAGGAAACACCATATATTTT.

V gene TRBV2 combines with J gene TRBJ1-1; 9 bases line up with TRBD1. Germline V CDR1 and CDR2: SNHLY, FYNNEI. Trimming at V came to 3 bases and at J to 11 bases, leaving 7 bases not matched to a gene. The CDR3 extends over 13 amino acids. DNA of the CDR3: TGTGCCAGCAGTGAGGAGTGGGACAGGGAGGCTTTCTTT. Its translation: CASSEEWDREAFF.

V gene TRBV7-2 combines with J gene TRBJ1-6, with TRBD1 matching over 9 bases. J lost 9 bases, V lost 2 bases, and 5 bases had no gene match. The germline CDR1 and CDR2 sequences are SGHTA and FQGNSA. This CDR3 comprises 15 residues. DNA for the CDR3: TGTGCCAGCAGCTTAACACAGGGGGCTAGTTCACCCCTCCACTTT. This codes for CASSLTQGASSPLHF.

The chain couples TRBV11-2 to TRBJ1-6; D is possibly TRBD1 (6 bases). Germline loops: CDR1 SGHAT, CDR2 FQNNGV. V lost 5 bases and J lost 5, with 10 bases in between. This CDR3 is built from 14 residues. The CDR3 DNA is TGTGCCAGCAGCGATGAGGGGGATAATTCACCCCTCCACTTT. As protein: CASSDEGDNSPLHF.

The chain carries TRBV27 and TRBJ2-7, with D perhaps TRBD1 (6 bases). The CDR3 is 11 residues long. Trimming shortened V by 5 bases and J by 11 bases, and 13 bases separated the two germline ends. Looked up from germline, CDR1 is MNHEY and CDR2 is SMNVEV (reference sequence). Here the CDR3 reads CASSNRVVKYF. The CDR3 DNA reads TGTGCCAGCAGTAACAGGGTTGTGAAGTACTTC.

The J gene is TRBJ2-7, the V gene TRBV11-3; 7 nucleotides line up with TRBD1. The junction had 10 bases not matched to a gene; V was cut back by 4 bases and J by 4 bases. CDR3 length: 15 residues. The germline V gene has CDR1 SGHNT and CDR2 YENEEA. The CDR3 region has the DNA TGTGCCAGCAGCTCCCAGACAGGGCCGAGTTACGAGCAGTACTTC. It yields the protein CASSSQTGPSYEQYF.

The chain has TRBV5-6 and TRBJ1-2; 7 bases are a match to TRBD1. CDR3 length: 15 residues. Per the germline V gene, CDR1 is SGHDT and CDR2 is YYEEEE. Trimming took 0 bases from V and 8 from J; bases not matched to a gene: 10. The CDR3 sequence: CASSLAGTVVGGYTF. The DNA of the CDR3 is TGTGCCAGCAGCTTGGCCGGGACAGTGGTGGGCGGCTACACCTTC.

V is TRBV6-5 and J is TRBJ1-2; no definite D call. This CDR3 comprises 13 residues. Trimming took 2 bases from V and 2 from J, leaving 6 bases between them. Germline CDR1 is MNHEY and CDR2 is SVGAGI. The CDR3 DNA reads TGTGCCAGCAGTTACAGGCGGAACTATGGCTACACCTTC. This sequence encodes CASSYRRNYGYTF.

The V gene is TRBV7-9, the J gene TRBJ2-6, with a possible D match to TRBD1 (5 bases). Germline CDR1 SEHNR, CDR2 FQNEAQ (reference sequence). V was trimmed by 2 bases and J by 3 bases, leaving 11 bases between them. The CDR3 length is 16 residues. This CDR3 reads CASSLYIRVGANVLTF. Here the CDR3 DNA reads TGTGCCAGCAGCTTATATATCAGGGTTGGGGCCAACGTCCTGACTTTC.

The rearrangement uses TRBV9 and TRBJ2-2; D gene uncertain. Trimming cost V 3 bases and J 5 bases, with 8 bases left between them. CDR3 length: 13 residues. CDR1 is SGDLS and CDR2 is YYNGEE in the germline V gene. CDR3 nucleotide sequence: TGTGCCAGCAGCGGTCGCGAGACCGGGGAGCTGTTTTTT. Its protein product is CASSGRETGELFF. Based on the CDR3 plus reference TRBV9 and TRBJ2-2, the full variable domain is DSGVTQTPKHLITATGQRVTLRCSPRSGDLSVYWYQQSLDQGLQFLIQYYNGEERAKGNILERFSAQQFPDLHSELNLSSLELGDSALYFCASSGRETGELFFGEGSRLTVL.

The CDR3, as DNA: TGCGCCAGCAGCAAAGGCAGCCAGGACACTGAAGCTTTCTTT. Translating gives CASSKGSQDTEAFF. The rearrangement joins TRBV5-1 to TRBJ1-1; D is ambiguous. The CDR3 runs 14 residues. Germline lookup yields CDR1 SGHRS and CDR2 YFSETQ. Deletions cut 4 bases from V and 3 bases from J, with 13 bases between.

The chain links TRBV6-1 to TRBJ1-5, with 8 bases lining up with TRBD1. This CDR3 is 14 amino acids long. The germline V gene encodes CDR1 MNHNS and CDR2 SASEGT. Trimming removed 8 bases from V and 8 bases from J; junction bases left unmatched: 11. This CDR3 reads CASEVGTGFEPQHF. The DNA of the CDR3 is TGTGCCAGCGAGGTCGGGACAGGCTTCGAGCCCCAGCATTTT.

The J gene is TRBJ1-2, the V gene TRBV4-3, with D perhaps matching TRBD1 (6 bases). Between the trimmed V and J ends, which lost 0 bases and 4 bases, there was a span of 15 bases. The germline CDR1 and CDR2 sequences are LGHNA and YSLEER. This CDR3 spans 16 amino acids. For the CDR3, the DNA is TGCGCCAGCAGCCAAGATCTATTCAGGACAGTCTATGGCTACACCTTC. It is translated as CASSQDLFRTVYGYTF.

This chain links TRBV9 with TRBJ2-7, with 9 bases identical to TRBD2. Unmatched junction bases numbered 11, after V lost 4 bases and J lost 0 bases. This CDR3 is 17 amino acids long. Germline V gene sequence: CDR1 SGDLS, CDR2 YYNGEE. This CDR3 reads CASSPSGGPYYSYEQYF. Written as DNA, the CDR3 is TGTGCCAGCAGCCCGAGCGGGGGGCCCTACTACTCCTACGAGCAGTACTTC.

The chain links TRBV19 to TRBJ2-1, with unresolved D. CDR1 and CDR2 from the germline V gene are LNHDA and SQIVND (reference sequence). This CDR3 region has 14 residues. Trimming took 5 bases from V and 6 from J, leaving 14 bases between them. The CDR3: CASSPVGPGNEQFF. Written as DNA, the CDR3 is TGTGCCAGTAGTCCCGTGGGCCCAGGCAATGAGCAGTTCTTC.

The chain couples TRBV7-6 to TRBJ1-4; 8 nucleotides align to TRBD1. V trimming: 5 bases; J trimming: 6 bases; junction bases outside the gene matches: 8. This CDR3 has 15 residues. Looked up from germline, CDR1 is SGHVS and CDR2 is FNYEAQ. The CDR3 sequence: CASSLRDRSYEKLFF. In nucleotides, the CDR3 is TGTGCCAGCAGCCTGAGGGACAGGAGCTATGAAAAACTGTTTTTT.

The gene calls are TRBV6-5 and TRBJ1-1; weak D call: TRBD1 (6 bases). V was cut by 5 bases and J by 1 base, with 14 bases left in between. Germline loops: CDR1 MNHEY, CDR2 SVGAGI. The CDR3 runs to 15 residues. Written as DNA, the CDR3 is TGTGCCAGCAGTCAGCGGGACACCGAGAACACTGAAGCTTTCTTT. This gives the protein CASSQRDTENTEAFF.